This T cell receptor beta chain was recorded in a study of cytomegalovirus exposure and HLA in healthy donors. Study findings and constraints: After further analysis at a later stage, 16,951 TCR beta sequences were associated with HLA alleles at 0.05 false discovery rate. The authors assumed roughly uniform sequencing depth across donors for presence/absence analyses.

Researchers ran the PCR with 60 Vbeta and 13 Jbeta primers. The method was immunoSEQ multiplex PCR; TCRdb's version includes in-frame clones alone and lacks a portion of them. The table shows around 90,000 clones, with roughly 58% occurring only once. The germline CDR1 and CDR2 sequences are SNHLY and FYNNEI. With V trimmed by 7 bases and J by 10 bases, 10 bases remained unmatched. The CDR3 covers 14 residues. As regards this clone: Its target is not known.

The TCR sequence derives from a woman aged 25 to 39 in good health and CMV-seropositive. Sequencing was carried out using PBMCs. The chain carries TRBV2 and TRBJ2-2; 9 bases align to TRBD1. The CDR3 DNA reads TGTGCCAGCATTCCACAGGGGGCGCAGGAGGAGCTGTTTTTT. This gives the protein CASIPQGAQEELFF.